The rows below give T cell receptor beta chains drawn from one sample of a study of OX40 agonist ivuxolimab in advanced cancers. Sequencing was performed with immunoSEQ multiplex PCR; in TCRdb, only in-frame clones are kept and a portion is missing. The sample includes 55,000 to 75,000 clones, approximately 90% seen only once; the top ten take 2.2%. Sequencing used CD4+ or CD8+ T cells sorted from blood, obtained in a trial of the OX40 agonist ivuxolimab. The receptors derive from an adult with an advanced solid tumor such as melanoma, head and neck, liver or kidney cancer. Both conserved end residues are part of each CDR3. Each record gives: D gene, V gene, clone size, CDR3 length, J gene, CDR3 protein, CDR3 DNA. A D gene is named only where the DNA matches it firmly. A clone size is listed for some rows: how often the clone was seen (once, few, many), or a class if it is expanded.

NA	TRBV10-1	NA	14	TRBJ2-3	CASSMGGSTDTQYF	TGCGCCAGCAGCATGGGCGGTAGCACAGATACGCAGTATTTT
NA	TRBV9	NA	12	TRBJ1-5	CASSRPGQPQHF	TGTGCCAGCAGTCGGCCAGGGCAGCCCCAGCATTTT
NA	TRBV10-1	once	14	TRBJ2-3	CASSRGGSTDTQYF	TGCGCCAGCAGTAGGGGCGGGAGCACAGATACGCAGTATTTT
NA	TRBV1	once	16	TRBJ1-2	CTSSHMVMITNYGYTF	TGCACCAGCAGCCATATGGTCATGATAACTAACTATGGCTACACCTTC
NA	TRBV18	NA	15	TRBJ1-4	CASSQASGAGEKLFF	TGTGCCAGCTCGCAGGCCTCGGGCGCCGGGGAAAAACTGTTTTTT
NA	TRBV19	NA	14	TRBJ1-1	CASSMSQENTEAFF	TGTGCCAGTAGTATGAGCCAGGAGAACACTGAAGCTTTCTTT
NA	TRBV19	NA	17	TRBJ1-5	CASSPGVSARGWRPQHF	TGTGCCAGTAGCCCCGGGGTTAGTGCCAGGGGATGGCGGCCCCAGCATTTT
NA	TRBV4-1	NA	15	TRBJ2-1	CASSQSGFPYNEQFF	TGCGCCAGCAGCCAATCGGGGTTCCCCTACAATGAGCAGTTCTTC
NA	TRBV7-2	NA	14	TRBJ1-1	CASSLEWRGGRAFF	TGTGCCAGCAGCTTAGAATGGAGGGGCGGTAGGGCTTTCTTT
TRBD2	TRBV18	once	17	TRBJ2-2	CASSPPGLAGGTGELFF	TGTGCCAGCTCACCACCTGGGCTAGCGGGAGGAACCGGGGAGCTGTTTTTT
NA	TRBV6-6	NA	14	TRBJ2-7	CASSHAQGPYEQYF	TGTGCCAGCAGCCATGCGCAGGGGCCCTACGAGCAGTACTTC
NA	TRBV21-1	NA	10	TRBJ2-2	CAKTTGELFF	TGTGCCAAGACAACCGGGGAGCTGTTTTTT
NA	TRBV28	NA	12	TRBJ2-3	CASSLVGLTQYF	TGTGCCAGCAGTTTAGTCGGACTAACGCAGTATTTT
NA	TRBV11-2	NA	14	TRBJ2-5	CASSSSLGQETQYF	TGTGCCAGCAGCTCCAGTCTCGGACAAGAGACCCAGTACTTC
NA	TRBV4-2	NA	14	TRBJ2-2	CASRAGANTGELFF	TGTGCCAGCCGGGCCGGGGCAAACACCGGGGAGCTGTTTTTT
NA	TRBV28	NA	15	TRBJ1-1	CASSSGSQVNTEAFF	TGTGCCAGCAGTTCGGGCTCCCAGGTGAACACTGAAGCTTTCTTT
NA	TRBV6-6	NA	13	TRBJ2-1	CASSVRVDNEQFF	TGTGCCAGCTCGGTCAGGGTCGACAATGAGCAGTTCTTC
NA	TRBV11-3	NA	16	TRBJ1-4	CASSTRPPATNEKLFF	TGTGCCAGCAGCACCCGACCGCCTGCTACTAATGAAAAACTGTTTTTT
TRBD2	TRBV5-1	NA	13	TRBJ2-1	CASMVAGGNEQFF	TGCGCCAGCATGGTAGCGGGAGGCAATGAGCAGTTCTTC
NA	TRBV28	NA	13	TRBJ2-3	CASSSIQLYTQYF	TGTGCCAGCAGTTCAATCCAACTCTATACGCAGTATTTT
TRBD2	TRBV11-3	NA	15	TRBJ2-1	CASSFSGGIYNEQFF	TGTGCCAGCAGCTTTAGCGGGGGGATCTACAATGAGCAGTTCTTC
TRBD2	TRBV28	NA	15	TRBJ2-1	CASEGSGGSYNEQFF	TGTGCCAGTGAGGGAAGCGGGGGGTCATACAATGAGCAGTTCTTC
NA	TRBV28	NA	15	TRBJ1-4	CASSFGAGVAEKLFF	TGTGCCAGCAGTTTTGGGGCAGGGGTTGCCGAAAAACTGTTTTTT
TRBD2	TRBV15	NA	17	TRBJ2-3	CATSRVQTSGGGDTQYF	TGTGCCACCAGCAGAGTTCAGACTAGCGGGGGTGGAGATACGCAGTATTTT
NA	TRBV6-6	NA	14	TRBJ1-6	CASSYLREGSPLHF	TGTGCCAGCAGTTACCTACGGGAAGGATCACCCCTCCACTTT
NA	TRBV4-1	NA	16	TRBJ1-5	CASSQVGIGSNQPQHF	TGCGCCAGCAGCCAAGTCGGTATCGGAAGCAATCAGCCCCAGCATTTT
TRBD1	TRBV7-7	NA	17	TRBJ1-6	CASRQRVAGGYNSPLHF	TGTGCCAGCAGACAACGGGTTGCAGGGGGGTATAATTCACCCCTCCACTTT
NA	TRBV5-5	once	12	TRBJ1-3	CASSSFGNTIYF	TGTGCCAGCAGCTCCTTTGGAAACACCATATATTTT
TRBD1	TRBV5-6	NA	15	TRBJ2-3	CASSLGQGDTDTQYF	TGTGCCAGCAGCTTGGGTCAGGGGGACACAGATACGCAGTATTTT
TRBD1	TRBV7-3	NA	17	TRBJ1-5	CASSLRDRWASNQPQHF	TGTGCCAGCAGCTTAAGGGACAGGTGGGCTAGCAATCAGCCCCAGCATTTT
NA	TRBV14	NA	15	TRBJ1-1	CASSQGTGGNTEAFF	TGTGCCAGCAGCCAAGGAACTGGAGGGAATACTGAAGCTTTCTTT
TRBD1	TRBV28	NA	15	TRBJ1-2	CASSSPRDRGPGYTF	TGTGCCAGCAGTTCCCCCCGAGACAGGGGGCCTGGCTACACCTTC
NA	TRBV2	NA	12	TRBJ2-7	CASRWESYEQYF	TGTGCCAGCAGATGGGAATCCTACGAGCAGTACTTC
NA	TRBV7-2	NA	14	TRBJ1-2	CASSLGQLFYGYTF	TGTGCCAGCAGCTTAGGACAGCTTTTCTATGGCTACACCTTC
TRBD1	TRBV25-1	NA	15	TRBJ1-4	CASSEPGQGKEKLFF	TGTGCCAGCAGTGAGCCGGGACAGGGAAAGGAAAAACTGTTTTTT
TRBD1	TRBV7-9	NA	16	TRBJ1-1	CASSLGWGQGNTEAFF	TGTGCCAGCAGCTTAGGGTGGGGACAGGGCAACACTGAAGCTTTCTTT
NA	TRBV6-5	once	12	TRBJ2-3	CASSSQGDTQYF	TGTGCCAGCAGCTCCCAGGGTGATACGCAGTATTTT
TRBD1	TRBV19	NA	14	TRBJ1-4	CASTLTGANEKLFF	TGTGCCAGTACCTTAACAGGGGCAAATGAAAAACTGTTTTTT
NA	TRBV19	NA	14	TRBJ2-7	CASSISAEAGEQYF	TGTGCCAGTAGTATTTCAGCGGAGGCCGGCGAGCAGTACTTC
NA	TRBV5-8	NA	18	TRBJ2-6	CASSSEGSHHSGANVLTF	TGTGCCAGCAGCTCCGAAGGGTCCCACCACTCTGGGGCCAACGTCCTGACTTTC
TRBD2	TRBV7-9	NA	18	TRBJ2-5	CASSSGTSGGAEAETQYF	TGTGCCAGCAGTTCCGGGACTAGCGGGGGGGCCGAGGCAGAGACCCAGTACTTC
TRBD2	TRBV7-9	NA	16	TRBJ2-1	CASSLLRTGGRNEQFF	TGTGCCAGCAGCTTACTCAGAACGGGGGGGCGGAATGAGCAGTTCTTC
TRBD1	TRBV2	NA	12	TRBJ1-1	CASSEQGAEAFF	TGTGCCAGCAGTGAGCAGGGGGCTGAAGCTTTCTTT
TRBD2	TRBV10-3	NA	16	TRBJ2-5	CAISSRLAGAGETQYF	TGTGCCATCAGTTCGCGCCTAGCGGGTGCCGGAGAGACCCAGTACTTC
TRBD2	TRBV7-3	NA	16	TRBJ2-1	CASSSTSGGIYGEQFF	TGTGCCAGCAGCTCGACTAGCGGGGGCATATACGGTGAGCAGTTCTTC
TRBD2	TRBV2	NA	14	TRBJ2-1	CASRGTSGSDEQFF	TGTGCCAGCAGGGGTACTAGCGGGAGTGATGAGCAGTTCTTC
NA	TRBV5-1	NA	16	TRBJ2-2	CASSFLPGVNTGELFF	TGCGCCAGCAGCTTCCTCCCAGGGGTGAACACCGGGGAGCTGTTTTTT
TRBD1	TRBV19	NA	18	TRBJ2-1	CASSDRGLRTASYNEQFF	TGTGCCAGTTCGGACAGGGGGCTCAGGACCGCCTCCTACAATGAGCAGTTCTTC
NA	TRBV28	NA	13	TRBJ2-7	CASSLNTAREQYF	TGTGCCAGCAGTTTAAATACGGCTAGAGAGCAGTACTTC
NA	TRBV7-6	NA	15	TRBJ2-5	CASRRRVAEQETQYF	TGTGCCAGCAGACGACGGGTAGCGGAACAAGAGACCCAGTACTTC
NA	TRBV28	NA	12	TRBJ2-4	CASSSGVNIQYF	TGTGCCAGCAGCTCTGGGGTTAACATTCAGTACTTC
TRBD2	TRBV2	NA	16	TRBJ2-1	CASSPRTSGRRAEQFF	TGTGCCAGCAGTCCGAGGACTAGCGGGAGGAGGGCTGAGCAGTTCTTC
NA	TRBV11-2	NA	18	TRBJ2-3	CASSLTVRLSQRTDTQYF	TGTGCCAGCAGCTTAACGGTTAGACTATCCCAGAGGACAGATACGCAGTATTTT
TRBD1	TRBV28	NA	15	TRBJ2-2	CASTPGGRNTGELFF	TGTGCCAGCACCCCAGGGGGCAGGAACACCGGGGAGCTGTTTTTT
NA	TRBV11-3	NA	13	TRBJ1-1	CASSFTLDTEAFF	TGTGCCAGCAGCTTTACGTTGGACACTGAAGCTTTCTTT
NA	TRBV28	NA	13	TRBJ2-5	CASSFPAQETQYF	TGTGCCAGCAGTTTCCCGGCCCAAGAGACCCAGTACTTC
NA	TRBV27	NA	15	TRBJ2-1	CASSPSRSSYNEQFF	TGTGCCAGCAGTCCCAGCAGAAGCTCCTACAATGAGCAGTTCTTC
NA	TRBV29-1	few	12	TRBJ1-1	CSVVSGGTEAFF	TGCAGCGTTGTCAGTGGCGGCACTGAAGCTTTCTTT
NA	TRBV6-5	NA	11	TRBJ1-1	CASSRGQEAFF	TGTGCCAGCAGCAGGGGACAAGAAGCTTTCTTT